This T cell receptor beta chain appears in the sequencing data of a study of T-cell memory formation after mild COVID-19. V was shortened by 4 bases and J by 2 bases, with 27 bases between the two germline ends. The CDR3 consists of 18 residues. Germline V CDR1 and CDR2: SQVTM, ANQGSEA. In TCRdb, the 5' RACE reads were re-called with MiXCR into one record per CDR3 protein. The table has approximately 560,000 distinct CDR3 sequences, 15% to 20% seen once. What was sequenced was PBMCs or a T cell subset sorted from them (not recorded which). The clonotype comes from an adult woman who had mild COVID-19 (a few samples of this study predate the infection). Cell type and time point are not known. The rearrangement joins TRBV29-1 to TRBJ2-7, with D perhaps TRBD1 or TRBD2 (8 bases each). This chain's CDR3 is CSVAGGGPQRTGTYEQYF. The CDR3 DNA sequence: TGCAGCGTTGCGGGGGGGGGTCCCCAGAGGACAGGGACCTACGAGCAGTACTTC.